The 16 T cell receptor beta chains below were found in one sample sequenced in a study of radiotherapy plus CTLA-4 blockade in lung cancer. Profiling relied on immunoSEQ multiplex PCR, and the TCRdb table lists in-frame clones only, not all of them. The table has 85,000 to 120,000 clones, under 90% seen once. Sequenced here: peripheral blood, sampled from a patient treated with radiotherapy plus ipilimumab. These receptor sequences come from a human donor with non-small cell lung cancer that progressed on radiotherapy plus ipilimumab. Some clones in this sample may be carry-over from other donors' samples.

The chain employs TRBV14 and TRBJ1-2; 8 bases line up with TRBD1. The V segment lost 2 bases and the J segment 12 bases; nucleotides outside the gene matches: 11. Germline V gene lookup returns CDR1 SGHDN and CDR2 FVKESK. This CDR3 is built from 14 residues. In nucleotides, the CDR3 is TGTGCCAGCAGCCAAACCGGGACAGGTCATCTTCACACCTTC. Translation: CASSQTGTGHLHTF.

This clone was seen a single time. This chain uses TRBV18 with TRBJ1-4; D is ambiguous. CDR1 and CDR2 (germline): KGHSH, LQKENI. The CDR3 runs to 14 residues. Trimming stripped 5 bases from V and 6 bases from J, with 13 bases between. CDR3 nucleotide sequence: TGTGCCAGCTCAGCCGGGATGGCGGATGAAAAACTGTTTTTT. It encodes CASSAGMADEKLFF.

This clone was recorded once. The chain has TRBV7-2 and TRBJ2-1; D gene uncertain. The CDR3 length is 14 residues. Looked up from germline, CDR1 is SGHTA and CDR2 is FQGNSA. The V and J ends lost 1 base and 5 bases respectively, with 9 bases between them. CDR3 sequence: CASSLVRNNNEQFF. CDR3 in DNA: TGTGCCAGCAGCTTAGTACGAAACAACAATGAGCAGTTCTTC.

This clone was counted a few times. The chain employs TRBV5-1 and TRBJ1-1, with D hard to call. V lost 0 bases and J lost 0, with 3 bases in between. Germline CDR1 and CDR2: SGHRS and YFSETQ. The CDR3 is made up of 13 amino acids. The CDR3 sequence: CASSLEVNTEAFF. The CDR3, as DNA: TGCGCCAGCAGCTTGGAAGTGAACACTGAAGCTTTCTTT.

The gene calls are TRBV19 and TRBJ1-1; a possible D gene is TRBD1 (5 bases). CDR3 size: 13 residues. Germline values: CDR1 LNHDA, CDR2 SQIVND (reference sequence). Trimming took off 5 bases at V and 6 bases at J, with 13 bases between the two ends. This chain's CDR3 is CASSENRLPEAFF. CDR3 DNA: TGTGCCAGTAGTGAAAACAGGTTACCTGAAGCTTTCTTT.

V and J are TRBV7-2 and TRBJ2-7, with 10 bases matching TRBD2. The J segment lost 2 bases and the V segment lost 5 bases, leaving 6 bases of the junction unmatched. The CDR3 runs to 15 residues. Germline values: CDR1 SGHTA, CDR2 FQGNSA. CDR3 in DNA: TGTGCCAGCAGCACAAGCGGGGGGGCGCCCTACGAGCAGTACTTC. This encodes CASSTSGGAPYEQYF.

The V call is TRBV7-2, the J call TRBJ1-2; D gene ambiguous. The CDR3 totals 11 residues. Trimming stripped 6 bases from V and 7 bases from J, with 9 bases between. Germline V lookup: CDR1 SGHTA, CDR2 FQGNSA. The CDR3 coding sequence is TGTGCCAGCAGGTTGCCTGTTGGCTACACCTTC. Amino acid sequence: CASRLPVGYTF.

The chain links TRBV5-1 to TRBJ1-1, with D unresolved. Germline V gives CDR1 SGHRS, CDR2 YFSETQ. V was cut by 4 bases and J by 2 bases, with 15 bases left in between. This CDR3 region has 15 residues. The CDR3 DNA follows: TGCGCCAGCAGCCCCCAGGTGGGATCTAACACTGAAGCTTTCTTT. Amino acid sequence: CASSPQVGSNTEAFF. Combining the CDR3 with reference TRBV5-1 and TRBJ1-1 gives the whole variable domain KAGVTQTPRYLIKTRGQQVTLSCSPISGHRSVSWYQQTPGQGLQFLFEYFSETQRNKGNFPGRFSGRQFSNSRSEMNVSTLELGDSALYLCASSPQVGSNTEAFFGQGTRLTVV.

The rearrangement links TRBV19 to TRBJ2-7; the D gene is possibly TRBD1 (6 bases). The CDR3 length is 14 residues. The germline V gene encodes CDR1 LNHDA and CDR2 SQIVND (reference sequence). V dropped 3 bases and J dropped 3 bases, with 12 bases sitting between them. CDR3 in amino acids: CASSMVRGGYEQYF. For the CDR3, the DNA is TGTGCCAGTAGTATGGTCAGGGGCGGCTACGAGCAGTACTTC.

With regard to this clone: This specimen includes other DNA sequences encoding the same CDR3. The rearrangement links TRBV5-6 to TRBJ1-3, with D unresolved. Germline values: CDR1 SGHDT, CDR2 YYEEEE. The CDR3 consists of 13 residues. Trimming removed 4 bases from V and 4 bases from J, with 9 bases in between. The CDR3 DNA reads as TGTGCCAGCAGCCTCACAGCAGGAAACACCATATATTTT. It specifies CASSLTAGNTIYF.

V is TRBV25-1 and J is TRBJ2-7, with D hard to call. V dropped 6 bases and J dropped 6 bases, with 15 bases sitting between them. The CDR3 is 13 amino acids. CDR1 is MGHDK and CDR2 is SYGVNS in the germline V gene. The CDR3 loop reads CASRPAQTGEQYF. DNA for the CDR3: TGTGCCAGCAGGCCAGCCCAGACGGGCGAGCAGTACTTC.

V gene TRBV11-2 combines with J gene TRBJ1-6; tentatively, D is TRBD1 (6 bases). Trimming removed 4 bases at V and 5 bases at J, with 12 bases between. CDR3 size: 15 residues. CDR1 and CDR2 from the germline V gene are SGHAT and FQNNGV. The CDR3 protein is CASSSGQTNNSPLHF. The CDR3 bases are TGTGCCAGCAGCTCTGGACAGACCAATAATTCACCCCTCCACTTT.

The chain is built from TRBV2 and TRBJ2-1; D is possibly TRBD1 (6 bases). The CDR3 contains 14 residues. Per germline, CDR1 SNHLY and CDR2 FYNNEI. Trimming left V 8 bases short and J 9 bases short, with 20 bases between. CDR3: CASEGVYRTGEQFF. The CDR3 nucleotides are TGTGCCAGCGAGGGGGTATACAGGACGGGTGAGCAGTTCTTC.

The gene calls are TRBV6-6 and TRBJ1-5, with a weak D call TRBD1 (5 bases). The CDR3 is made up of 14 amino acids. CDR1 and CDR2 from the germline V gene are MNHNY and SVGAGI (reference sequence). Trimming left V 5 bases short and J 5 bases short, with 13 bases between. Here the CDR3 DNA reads TGTGCCAGCAGTGACCAAGGGGCATATCAGCCCCAGCATTTT. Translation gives CASSDQGAYQPQHF.

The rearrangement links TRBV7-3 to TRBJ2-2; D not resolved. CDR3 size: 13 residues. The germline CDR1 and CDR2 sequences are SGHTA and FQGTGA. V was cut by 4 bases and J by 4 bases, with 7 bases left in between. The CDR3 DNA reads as TGTGCCAGCAGCTCCCCTGGCACCGGGGAGCTGTTTTTT. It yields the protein CASSSPGTGELFF.

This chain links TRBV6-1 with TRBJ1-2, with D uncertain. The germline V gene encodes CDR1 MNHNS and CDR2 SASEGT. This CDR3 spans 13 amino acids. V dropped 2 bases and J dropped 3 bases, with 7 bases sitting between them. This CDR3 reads CASSEWADYGYTF. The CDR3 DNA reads TGTGCCAGCAGTGAATGGGCAGACTATGGCTACACCTTC.